This entry features one T cell receptor beta chain sequence. Its antigen is unknown. The data were obtained in a study of T cell responses to AZD1222 COVID-19 vaccine. Study-level findings and limits: Nearly half of spike-specific TCRs reportedly target unmutated variant regions.

Method: immunoSEQ multiplex PCR; TCRdb's copy keeps in-frame clones and lacks some. The table includes some 84,000 clones, about 86% detected once. Per germline, CDR1 SGHNT and CDR2 YENEEA. This CDR3 comprises 15 residues. Trimming cost V 0 bases and J 4 bases, with 10 bases left between them. This TCR was recovered from an adult in good health. The chain links TRBV11-3 to TRBJ2-1; TRBD2 might be the D (6 bases). Sequencing used peripheral blood, obtained on day 0 of AZD1222 vaccination. CDR3 sequence (DNA): TGTGCCAGCAGCTTAGAGGCAGCGGGTTACAATGAGCAGTTCTTC. Protein product: CASSLEAAGYNEQFF.